This record covers a single T cell receptor (beta chain). As yet, its antigen is unknown. This specimen comes from a study of vaccination effects on CD4 cells after COVID-19. Points from the study as a whole: The study had few convalescent patients and no early post-infection timepoints.

Some clones are missing from TCRdb's copy, which holds only in-frame ones; the method was immunoSEQ multiplex PCR. The table shows over 50,000 clones, with about three quarters occurring only once. CDR1 and CDR2 from the germline V gene are SGHAT and FQDESV (reference sequence). The CDR3 spans 14 residues. Trimming left V 2 bases short and J 1 base short, with 8 bases between. Within the ViraFEST assay, antigen-specific CD4+ T cells underwent expansion with viral peptide pools prior to sequencing. Following a roughly 11-day culture, CD4+ T cells were purified. Two-dose vaccination with either BNT162b2 or mRNA-1273 was given to the participants. Absence of prior SARS-CoV-2 infection characterized the vaccine recipients, who showed negative nucleocapsid antibodies.

The sequences come from CD4+ T cells from PBMCs cultured with HCoV-229E spike peptides, collected after COVID-19 vaccination. The receptor was isolated from a human donor who received a COVID-19 vaccine. The V gene is TRBV11-1, the J gene TRBJ2-5; D uncertain. The CDR3 coding sequence is TGTGCCAGCAGCTTAAGCAGGAGCCAAGAGACCCAGTACTTC. Its translation is CASSLSRSQETQYF.